This T cell receptor (beta chain) derives from a study of blood T cell repertoires in COVID-19 (dated by TCRdb to about 2020). For context, the study as a whole: The collaborator samples originated in the United States, Italy and Spain and spanned the acute and convalescent phases of COVID-19. The material from the prospective study consisted of cDNA or gDNA derived from T cells, B-cell-depleted T cells, or PBMCs. Subjects who had been exposed to COVID-19, were actively infected with it, or had recovered from it provided the deeply sampled blood TCRbeta repertoires that made up the dataset. The repertoires were released in a freely available public database intended as a resource for research on the immune response to SARS-CoV-2. The samples were drawn from the first 160 participants of the ongoing ImmuneRACE study and from 1,254 subjects provided by 6 global collaborators. A de-identified subject ID, COVID-19 status, age in years and sex were almost always included in the sample metadata. Where available, HLA class I and class II types were taken from metadata supplied by the sample provider and were not determined by assay-based typing.

Participants in the prospective study were enrolled through a virtual design, were aged about 18 to 100 years, and lived in about 25 United States geographic areas. To assign participants to cohorts, the prospective study relied on clinical history that participants themselves reported in a screening survey and a study questionnaire. Recovered participants in ImmuneRACE Cohort 3 were defined by two consecutive negative NP/OP PCR tests, clearance by a healthcare professional, or resolution of symptoms. In the prospective study, mobile phlebotomists collected whole blood, serum and a nasopharyngeal or oropharyngeal swab from each participant. Participants in the prospective study had the option to provide additional blood draws and questionnaires over a roughly 2-month period. Before DNA extraction, prospective study blood samples were shipped either frozen or at room temperature. TCRbeta CDR3 regions were amplified from genomic DNA by means of the immunoSEQ Assay, a bias-controlled multiplex PCR. Regarding the original processing steps: Nucleated cell counts per sample were estimated from amplification of reference gene primers within the assay. To quantify the absolute abundance of each unique TCRbeta CDR3 rearrangement, sequence reads were collapsed and filtered. Productive Simpson clonality was computed per sample as the square root of Simpson's diversity index over productive rearrangements. Not all clones reach the TCRdb copy of this immuneACCESS table, which keeps in-frame sequences only. Checked studies attribute under half of the gap to unresolved V genes and leave the rest unexplained. The V and J calls and clone size come from that table; D and trimming were worked out from the DNA. Within this sample are 350,000 to 400,000 clones, with 88% of them counted one time only. The ten most abundant clones make up 0.9% to 1.5% of the sample.

V gives up 5 bases and J gives up 2 bases, and the segment between their germline ends measures 19 bases. Based on the germline V gene (reference sequence), the CDR1 and CDR2 sequences are GTSNPN and SVGIG. There are 15 amino acids in the CDR3, from cysteine to phenylalanine inclusive. Only the CDR3 region is kept as DNA, spanning 45 bases read in frame from base 1. Here is what the overall study found, with its caveats: How much clinical and demographic metadata was included differed by source and by participant, and the metadata was provided uncurated.

As regards this clone: The clone's antigen remains unknown. No base qualities exist here, and no much larger clone lies one base off it.

Sequenced material: PBMCs or T cells enriched from blood (not recorded which). In this chain, TRBV30 is recombined with TRBJ2-7; matching of 6 bases hints at TRBD2 as the D gene. The TCR comes from a young woman who had recovered from COVID-19. The sequence in DNA is TGTGCCTGGGAGGGAGGAGCAGGGATGCCCTACGAGCAGTACTTC. Protein translation: CAWEGGAGMPYEQYF.